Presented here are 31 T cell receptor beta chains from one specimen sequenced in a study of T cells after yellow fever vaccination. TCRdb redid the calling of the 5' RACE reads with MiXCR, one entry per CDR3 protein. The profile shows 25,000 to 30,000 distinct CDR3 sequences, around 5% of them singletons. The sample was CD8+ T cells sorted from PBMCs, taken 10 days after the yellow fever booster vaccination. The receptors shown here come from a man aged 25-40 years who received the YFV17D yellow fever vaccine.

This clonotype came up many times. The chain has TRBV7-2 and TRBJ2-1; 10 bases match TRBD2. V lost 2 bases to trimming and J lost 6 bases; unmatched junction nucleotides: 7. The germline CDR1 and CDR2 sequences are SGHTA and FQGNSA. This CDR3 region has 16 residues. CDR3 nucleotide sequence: TGTGCCAGCAGCTTATTCGCTAGCGGGAGTCTCAATGAGCAGTTCTTC. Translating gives CASSLFASGSLNEQFF.

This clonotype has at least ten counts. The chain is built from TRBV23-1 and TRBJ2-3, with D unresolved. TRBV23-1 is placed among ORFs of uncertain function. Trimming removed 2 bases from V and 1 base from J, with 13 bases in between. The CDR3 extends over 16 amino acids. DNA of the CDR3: TGCGCCAGCAGTCAAAACCGGGCCAAGGGCACAGATACGCAGTATTTT. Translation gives CASSQNRAKGTDTQYF.

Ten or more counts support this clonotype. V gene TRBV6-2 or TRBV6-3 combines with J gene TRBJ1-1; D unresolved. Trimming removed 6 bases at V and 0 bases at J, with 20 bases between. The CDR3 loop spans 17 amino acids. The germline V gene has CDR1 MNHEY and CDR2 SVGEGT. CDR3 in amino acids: CASSTEAETVMNTEAFF. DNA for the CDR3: TGTGCCAGCAGCACGGAAGCTGAAACAGTAATGAACACTGAAGCTTTCTTT.

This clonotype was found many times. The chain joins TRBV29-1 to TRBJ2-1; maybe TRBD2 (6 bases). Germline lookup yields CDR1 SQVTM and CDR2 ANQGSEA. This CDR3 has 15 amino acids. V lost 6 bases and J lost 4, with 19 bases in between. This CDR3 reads CSVVISGEIYNEQFF. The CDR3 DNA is TGCAGCGTAGTTATTAGCGGAGAGATTTACAATGAGCAGTTCTTC.

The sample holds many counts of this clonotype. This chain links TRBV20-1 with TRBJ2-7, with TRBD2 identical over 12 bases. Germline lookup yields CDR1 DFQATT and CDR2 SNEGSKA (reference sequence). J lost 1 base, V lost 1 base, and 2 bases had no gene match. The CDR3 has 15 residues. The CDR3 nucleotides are TGCAGTGCTAGAGGACTAGCGGGAGCATCCTACGAGCAGTACTTC. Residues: CSARGLAGASYEQYF.

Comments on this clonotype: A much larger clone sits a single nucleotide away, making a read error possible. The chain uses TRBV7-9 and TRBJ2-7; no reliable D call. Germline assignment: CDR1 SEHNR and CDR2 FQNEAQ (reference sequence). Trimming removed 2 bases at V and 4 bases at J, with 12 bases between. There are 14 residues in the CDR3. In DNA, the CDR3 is TGTGCCAGCAGCTTATTCGGGCAGGATTACGAGCAGTACTTC. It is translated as CASSLFGQDYEQYF. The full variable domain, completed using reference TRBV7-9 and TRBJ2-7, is DTGVSQNPRHKITKRGQNVTFRCDPISEHNRLYWYRQTLGQGPEFLTYFQNEAQLEKSRLLSDRFSAERPKGSFSTLEIQRTEQGDSAMYLCASSLFGQDYEQYFGPGTRLTVT.

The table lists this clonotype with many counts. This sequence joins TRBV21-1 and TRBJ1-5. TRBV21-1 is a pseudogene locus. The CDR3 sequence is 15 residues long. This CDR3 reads CASSKSPSSNQPQHF. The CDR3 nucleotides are TGTGCCAGCAGCAAAAGCCCGAGTAGCAATCAGCCCCAGCATTTT.

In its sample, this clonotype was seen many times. CDR3 in amino acids: CASSGNAVAGEVTQYF. CDR3 DNA sequence: TGTGCCAGCAGCGGAAATGCGGTAGCGGGAGAAGTTACGCAGTATTTT. The chain uses TRBV7-9 and TRBJ2-3; 9 bases fit TRBD2. In germline, CDR1 is SEHNR, CDR2 FQNEAQ (reference sequence). This CDR3 is built from 16 residues. Trimming removed 5 bases from V and 8 bases from J; junction bases left unmatched: 14.

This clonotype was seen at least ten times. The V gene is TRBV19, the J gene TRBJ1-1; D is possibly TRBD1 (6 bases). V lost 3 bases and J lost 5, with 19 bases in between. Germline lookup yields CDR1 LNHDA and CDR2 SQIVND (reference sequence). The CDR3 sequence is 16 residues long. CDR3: CASSILHHRGVTEAFF. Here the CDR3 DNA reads TGTGCCAGTAGTATCCTACACCATAGGGGGGTTACTGAAGCTTTCTTT.

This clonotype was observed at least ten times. The CDR3 DNA follows: TGTGCCTCAGACAGGGGGCTTGGGGCCAACGTCCTGACTTTC. As protein: CASDRGLGANVLTF. The chain employs TRBV30 and TRBJ2-6; 10 nucleotides line up with TRBD1. Germline-derived CDR1 and CDR2 are GTSNPN and SVGIG (reference sequence). V dropped 7 bases and J dropped 3; count of bases not matched to a gene: 3. CDR3 size: 14 residues.

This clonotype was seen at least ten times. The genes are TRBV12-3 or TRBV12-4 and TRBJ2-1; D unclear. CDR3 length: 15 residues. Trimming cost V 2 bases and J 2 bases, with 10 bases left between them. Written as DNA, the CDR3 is TGTGCCAGCAGTTTAAAGCCCTCGCCCTACAATGAGCAGTTCTTC. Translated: CASSLKPSPYNEQFF.

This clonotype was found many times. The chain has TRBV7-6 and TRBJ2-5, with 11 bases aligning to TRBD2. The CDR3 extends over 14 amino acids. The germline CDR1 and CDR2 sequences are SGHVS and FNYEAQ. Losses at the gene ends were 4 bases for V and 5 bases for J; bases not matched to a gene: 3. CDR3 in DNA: TGTGCCAGCAGCTCTCTAGCGGGAGGCGAGACCCAGTACTTC. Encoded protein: CASSSLAGGETQYF.

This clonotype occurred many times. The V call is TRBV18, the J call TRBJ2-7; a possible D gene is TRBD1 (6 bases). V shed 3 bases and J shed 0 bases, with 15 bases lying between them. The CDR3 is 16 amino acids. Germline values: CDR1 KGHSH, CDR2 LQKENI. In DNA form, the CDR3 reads TGTGCCAGCTCACCGCGAGACAGGCATAGCTCCTACGAGCAGTACTTC. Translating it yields CASSPRDRHSSYEQYF.

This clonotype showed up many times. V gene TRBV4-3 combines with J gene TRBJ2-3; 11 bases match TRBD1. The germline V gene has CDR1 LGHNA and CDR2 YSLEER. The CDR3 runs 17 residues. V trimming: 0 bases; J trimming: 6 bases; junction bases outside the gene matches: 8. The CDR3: CASSQEPPGQGGDTQYF. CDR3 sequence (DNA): TGCGCCAGCAGCCAAGAACCCCCGGGACAGGGGGGCGATACGCAGTATTTT.

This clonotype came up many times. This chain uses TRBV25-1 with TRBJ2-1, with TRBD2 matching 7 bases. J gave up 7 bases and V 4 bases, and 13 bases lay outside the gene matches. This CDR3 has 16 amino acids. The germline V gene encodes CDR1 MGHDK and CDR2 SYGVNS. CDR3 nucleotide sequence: TGTGCCAGCAGTGGAGCCGGGACTAACGCCCTTAATGAGCAGTTCTTC. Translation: CASSGAGTNALNEQFF. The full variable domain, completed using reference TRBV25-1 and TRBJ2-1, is EADIYQTPRYLVIGTGKKITLECSQTMGHDKMYWYQQDPGMELHLIHYSYGVNSTEKGDLSSESTVSRIRTEHFPLTLESARPSHTSQYLCASSGAGTNALNEQFFGPGTRLTVL.

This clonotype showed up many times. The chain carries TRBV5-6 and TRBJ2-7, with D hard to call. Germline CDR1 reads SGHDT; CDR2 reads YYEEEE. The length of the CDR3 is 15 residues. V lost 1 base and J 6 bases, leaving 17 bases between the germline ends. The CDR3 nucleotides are TGTGCCAGCAGCTTGTTGGTGGGCGCGGTTTTCGAGCAGTACTTC. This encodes CASSLLVGAVFEQYF.

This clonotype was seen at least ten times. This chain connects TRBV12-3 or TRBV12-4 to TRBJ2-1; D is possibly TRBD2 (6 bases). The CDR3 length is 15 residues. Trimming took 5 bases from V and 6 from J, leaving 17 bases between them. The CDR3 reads CASSPGLAPVNEQFF. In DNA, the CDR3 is TGTGCCAGCAGTCCCGGCCTAGCGCCGGTCAATGAGCAGTTCTTC.

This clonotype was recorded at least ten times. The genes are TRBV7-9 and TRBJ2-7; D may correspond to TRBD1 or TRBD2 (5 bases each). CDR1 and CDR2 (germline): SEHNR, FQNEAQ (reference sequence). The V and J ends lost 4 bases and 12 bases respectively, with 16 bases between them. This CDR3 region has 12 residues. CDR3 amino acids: CASSSVGEKVYF. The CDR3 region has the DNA TGTGCCAGCAGCTCAGTAGGGGAGAAGGTGTACTTC.

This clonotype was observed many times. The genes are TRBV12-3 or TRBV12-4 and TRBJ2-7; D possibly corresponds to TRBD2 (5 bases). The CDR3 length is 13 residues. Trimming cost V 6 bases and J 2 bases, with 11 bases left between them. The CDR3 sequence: CASSIGKTYEQYF. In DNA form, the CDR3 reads TGTGCCAGCAGCATCGGGAAAACCTACGAGCAGTACTTC.

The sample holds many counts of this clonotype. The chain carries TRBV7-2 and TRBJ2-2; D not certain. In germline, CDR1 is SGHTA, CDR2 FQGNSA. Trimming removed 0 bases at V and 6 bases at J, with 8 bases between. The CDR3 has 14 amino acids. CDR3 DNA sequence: TGTGCCAGCAGCTTAGCTAGCTATTCCGGGGAGCTGTTTTTT. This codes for CASSLASYSGELFF.

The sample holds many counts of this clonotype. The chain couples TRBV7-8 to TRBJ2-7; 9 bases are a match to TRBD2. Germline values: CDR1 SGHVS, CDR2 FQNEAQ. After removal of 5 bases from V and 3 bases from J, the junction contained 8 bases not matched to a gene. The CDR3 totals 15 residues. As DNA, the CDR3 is TGTGCCAGCAGCCTAGAGACTAGCGGAAACTACGAGCAGTACTTC. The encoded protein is CASSLETSGNYEQYF.

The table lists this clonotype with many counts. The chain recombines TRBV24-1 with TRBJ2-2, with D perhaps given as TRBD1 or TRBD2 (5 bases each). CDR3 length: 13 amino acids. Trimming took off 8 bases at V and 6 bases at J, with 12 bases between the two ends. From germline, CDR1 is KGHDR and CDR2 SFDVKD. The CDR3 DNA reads TGTGCCACCATGATTGGGACCTCCGGGGAGCTGTTTTTT. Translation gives CATMIGTSGELFF.

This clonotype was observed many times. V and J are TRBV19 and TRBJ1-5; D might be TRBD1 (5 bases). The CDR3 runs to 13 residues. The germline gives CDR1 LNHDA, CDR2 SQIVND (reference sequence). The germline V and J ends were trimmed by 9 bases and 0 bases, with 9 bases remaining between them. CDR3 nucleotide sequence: TGTGCCAGACAGGACGCTAGCAATCAGCCCCAGCATTTT. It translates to CARQDASNQPQHF.

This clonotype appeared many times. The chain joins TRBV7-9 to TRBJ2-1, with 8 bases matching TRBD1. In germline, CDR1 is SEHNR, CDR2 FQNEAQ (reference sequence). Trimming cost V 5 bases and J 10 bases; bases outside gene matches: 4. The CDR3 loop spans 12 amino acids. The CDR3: CASSAGGWEQFF. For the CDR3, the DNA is TGTGCCAGCAGCGCAGGGGGCTGGGAGCAGTTCTTC.

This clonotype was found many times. In DNA, the CDR3 is TGTGCCAGCCCTGGGGCATTTGAAGCTTTCTTT. It codes for CASPGAFEAFF. This chain joins TRBV2 and TRBJ1-1; TRBD1 might be the D (5 bases). With 8 bases removed from V and 7 bases from J, the gap between germline ends came to 11 bases. The CDR3 consists of 11 residues. From germline, CDR1 is SNHLY and CDR2 FYNNEI.

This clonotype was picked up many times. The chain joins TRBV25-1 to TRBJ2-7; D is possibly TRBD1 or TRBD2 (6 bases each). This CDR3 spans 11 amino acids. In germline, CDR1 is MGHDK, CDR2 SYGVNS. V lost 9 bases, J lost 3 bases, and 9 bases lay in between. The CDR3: CARRGVYEQYF. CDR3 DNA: TGTGCCAGGAGGGGGGTCTACGAGCAGTACTTC.

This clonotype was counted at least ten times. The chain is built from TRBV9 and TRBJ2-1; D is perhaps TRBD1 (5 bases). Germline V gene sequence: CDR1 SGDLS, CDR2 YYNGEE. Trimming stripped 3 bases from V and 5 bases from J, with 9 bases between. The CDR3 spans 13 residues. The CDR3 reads CASSATANNEQFF. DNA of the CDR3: TGTGCCAGCAGCGCGACAGCCAACAATGAGCAGTTCTTC.

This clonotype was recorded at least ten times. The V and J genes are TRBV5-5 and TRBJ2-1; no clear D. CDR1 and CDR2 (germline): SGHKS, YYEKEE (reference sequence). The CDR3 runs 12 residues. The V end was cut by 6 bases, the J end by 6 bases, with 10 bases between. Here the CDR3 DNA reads TGTGCCAGCATTTCGCACGGCAATGAGCAGTTCTTC. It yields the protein CASISHGNEQFF.

CDR3 amino acids: CASSPNMARGGYNEQFF. In nucleotides, the CDR3 is TGTGCCAGTAGTCCCAACATGGCGCGGGGAGGCTACAATGAGCAGTTCTTC. V is TRBV19 and J is TRBJ2-1; weak D call: TRBD2 (6 bases). The CDR3 length is 17 residues. The germline CDR1 and CDR2 sequences are LNHDA and SQIVND (reference sequence). V was clipped by 5 bases and J by 3 bases, with 20 bases between them.

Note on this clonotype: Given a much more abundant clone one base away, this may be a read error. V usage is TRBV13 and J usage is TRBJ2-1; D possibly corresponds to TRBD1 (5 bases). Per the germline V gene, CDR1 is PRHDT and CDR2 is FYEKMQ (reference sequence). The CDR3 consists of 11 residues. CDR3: CASSFRAEQLF. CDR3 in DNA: TGTGCCAGCAGCTTCAGGGCGGAGCAGCTCTTC.

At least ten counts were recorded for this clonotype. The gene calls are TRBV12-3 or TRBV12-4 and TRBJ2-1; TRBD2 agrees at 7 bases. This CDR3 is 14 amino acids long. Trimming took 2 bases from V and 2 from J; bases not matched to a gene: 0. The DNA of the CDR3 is TGTGCCAGCAGTTTAACTAGCGCCTACAATGAGCAGTTCTTC. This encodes CASSLTSAYNEQFF.